This T cell receptor (beta chain) comes out of a study of blood T cell repertoires in COVID-19. Across the whole study: The United States, Italy and Spain supplied acute and convalescent COVID-19 samples. Sources were T cells, B-cell-depleted T cells, or PBMCs; the material itself was cDNA or gDNA.

Methods used by the authors: Estimates of nucleated cell counts were drawn from the amplification of reference gene primers. This table comes from immunoSEQ multiplex PCR, and its TCRdb copy is limited to in-frame clones, with some not included. The D gene and trimming were derived from the DNA, and the V and J assignments and clone size from that table. The sample shows approximately 260,000 clones, approximately 86% of them seen only once. Those who participated ranged in age from roughly 18 to 89 years and resided in about two dozen US areas. Germline-derived CDR1 and CDR2 are MNHEY and SVGAGI. The CDR3 contains 15 residues. Trimming cost V 7 bases and J 7 bases; bases outside gene matches: 16.

The rearrangement uses TRBV6-5 and TRBJ2-7; 7 positions agree with TRBD1. The sequenced sample was PBMCs or T cells enriched from blood (not recorded which). The origin of this receptor is a woman between 40 and 50 years old with acute COVID-19. CDR3 nucleotide sequence: TGTGCCAGCAAGAAAAGGGACAGCTTAAACTCGGAGCAGTACTTC. It codes for CASKKRDSLNSEQYF.